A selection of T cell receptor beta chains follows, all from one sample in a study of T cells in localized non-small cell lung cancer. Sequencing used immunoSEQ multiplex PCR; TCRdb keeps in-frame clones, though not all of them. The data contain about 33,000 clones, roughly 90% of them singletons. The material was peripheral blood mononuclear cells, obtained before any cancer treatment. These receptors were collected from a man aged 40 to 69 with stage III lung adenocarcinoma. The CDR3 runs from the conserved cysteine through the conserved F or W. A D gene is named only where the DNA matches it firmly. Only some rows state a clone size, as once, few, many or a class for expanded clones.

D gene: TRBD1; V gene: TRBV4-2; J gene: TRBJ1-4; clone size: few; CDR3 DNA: TGTGCCAGCAGCCAGACGGACAGGGCAACTAATGAAAAACTGTTTTTT; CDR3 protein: CASSQTDRATNEKLFF
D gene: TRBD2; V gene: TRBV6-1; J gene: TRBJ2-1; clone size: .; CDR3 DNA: TGTGCCAGCAGTGCTAGCGGGGGGGCTTGGAATGAGCAGTTCTTC; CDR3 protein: CASSASGGAWNEQFF
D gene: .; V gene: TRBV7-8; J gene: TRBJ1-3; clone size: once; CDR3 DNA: TGTGCCAGCAGCTTATTCCGATTTTCGTCCACAGGAAACACCATATATTTT; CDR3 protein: CASSLFRFSSTGNTIYF
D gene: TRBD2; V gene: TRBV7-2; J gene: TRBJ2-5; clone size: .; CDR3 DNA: TGTGCCAGCAGAGGACTAGCAGCGGAGACCCAGTACTTC; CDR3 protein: CASRGLAAETQYF
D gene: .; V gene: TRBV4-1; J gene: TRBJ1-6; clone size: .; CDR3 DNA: TGCGCCAGCAGAGTGGGAGTTAATTCACCCCTCCACTTT; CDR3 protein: CASRVGVNSPLHF
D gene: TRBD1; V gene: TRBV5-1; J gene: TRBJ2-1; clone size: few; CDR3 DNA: TGCGCCAGCAGAGACAGGGAGTACAATGAGCAGTTCTTC; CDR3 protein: CASRDREYNEQFF
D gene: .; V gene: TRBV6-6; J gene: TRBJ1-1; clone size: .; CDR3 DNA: TGTGCCAGCAGGGAGGACGGTTTATCTGAAGCTTTCTTT; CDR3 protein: CASREDGLSEAFF
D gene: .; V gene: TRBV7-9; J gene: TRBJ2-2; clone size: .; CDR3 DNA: TGTGCCAGCAGCGCCAATCCGAACACCGGGGAGCTGTTTTTT; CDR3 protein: CASSANPNTGELFF
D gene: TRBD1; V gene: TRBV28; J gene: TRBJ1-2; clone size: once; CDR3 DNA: TGTGCCAGCAGTTTAGGACAGGGGTTGCGGGGCTACACCTTC; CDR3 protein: CASSLGQGLRGYTF
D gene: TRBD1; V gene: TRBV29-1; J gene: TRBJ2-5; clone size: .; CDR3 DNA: TGCAGCGTTCGGAACAGGGGAGAAGTGGAGACCCAGTACTTC; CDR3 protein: CSVRNRGEVETQYF